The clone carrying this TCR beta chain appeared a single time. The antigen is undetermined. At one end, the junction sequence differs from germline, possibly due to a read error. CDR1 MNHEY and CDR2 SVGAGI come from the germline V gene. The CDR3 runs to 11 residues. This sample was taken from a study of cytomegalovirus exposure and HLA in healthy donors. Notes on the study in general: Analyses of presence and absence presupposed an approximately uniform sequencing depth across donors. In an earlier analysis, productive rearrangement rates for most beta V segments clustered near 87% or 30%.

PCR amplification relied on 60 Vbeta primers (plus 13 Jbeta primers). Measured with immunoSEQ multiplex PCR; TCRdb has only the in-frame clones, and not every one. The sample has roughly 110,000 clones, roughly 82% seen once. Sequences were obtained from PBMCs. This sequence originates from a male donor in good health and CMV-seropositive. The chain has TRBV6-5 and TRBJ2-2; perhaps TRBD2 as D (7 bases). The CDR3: CASRARGGLFF. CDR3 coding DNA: TGTGCCAGCCGAGCAAGGGGGGGGCTGTTTTTT.